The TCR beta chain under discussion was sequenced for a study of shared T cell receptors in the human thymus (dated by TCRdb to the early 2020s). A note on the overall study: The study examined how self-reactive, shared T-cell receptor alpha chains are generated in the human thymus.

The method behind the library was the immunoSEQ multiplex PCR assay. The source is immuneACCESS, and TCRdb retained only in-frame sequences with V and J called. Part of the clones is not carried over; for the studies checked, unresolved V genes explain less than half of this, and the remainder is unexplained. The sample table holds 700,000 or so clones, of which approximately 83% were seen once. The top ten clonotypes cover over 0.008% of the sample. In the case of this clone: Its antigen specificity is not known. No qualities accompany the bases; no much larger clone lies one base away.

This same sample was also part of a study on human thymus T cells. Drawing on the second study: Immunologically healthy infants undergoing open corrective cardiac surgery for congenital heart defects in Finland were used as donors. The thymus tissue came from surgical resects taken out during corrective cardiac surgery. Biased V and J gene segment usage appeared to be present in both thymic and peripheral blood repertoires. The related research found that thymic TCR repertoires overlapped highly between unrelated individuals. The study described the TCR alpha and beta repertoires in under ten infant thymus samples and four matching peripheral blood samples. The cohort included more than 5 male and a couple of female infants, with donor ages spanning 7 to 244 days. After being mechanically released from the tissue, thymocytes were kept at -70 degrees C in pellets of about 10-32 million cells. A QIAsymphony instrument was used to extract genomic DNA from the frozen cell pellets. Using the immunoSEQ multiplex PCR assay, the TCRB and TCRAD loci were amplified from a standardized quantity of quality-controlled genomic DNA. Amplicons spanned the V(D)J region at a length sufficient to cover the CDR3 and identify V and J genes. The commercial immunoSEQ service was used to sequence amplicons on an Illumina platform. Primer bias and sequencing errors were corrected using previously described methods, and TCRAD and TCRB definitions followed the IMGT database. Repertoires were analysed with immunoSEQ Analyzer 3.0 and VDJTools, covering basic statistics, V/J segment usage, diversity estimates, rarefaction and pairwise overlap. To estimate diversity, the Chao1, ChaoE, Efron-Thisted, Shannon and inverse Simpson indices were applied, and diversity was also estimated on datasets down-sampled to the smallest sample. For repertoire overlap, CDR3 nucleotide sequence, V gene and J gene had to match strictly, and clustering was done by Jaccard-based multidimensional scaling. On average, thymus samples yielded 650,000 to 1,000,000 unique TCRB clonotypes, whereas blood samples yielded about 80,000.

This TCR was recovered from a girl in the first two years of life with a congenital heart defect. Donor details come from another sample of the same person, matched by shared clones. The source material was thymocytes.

The CDR3 corresponds to CASSHSDRGTEAFF. The base sequence is TGTGCCAGCAGCCACTCGGATCGGGGCACTGAAGCTTTCTTT. Recombination linked TRBV6-6 to TRBJ1-1; no D gene is confidently identified. Deletion took 6 bases off V and 4 bases off J, with a span of 15 bases between the germline ends. Measured from the cysteine to the phenylalanine, the CDR3 is 14 residues long. Only CDR3 DNA is held: 42 bases, read in frame from base 1. The germline V gene (reference sequence) provides CDR1 MNHNY and CDR2 SVGAGI.